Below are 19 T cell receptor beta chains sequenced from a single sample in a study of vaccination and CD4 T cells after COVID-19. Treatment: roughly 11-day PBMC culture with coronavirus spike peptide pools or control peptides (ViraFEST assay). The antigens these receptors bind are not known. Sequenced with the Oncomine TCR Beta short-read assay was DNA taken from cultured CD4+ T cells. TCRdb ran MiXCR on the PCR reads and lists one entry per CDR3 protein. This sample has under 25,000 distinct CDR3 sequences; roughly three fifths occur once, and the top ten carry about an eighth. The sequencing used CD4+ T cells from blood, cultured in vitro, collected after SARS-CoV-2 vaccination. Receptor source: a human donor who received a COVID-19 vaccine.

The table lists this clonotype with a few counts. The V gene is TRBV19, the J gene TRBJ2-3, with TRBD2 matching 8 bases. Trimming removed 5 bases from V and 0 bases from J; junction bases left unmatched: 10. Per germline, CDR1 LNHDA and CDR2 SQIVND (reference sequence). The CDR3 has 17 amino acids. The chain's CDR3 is CASSQRGLAQSTDTQYF. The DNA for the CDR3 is TGTGCCAGTAGTCAACGAGGACTAGCTCAAAGCACAGATACGCAGTATTTT.

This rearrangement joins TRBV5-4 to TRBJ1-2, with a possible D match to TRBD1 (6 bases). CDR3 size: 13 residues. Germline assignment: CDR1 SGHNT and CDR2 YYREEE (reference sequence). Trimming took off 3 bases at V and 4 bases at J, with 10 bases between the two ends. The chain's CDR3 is CASSSSGVYGYTF. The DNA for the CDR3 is TGTGCCAGCAGCTCCTCAGGGGTCTATGGCTACACCTTC. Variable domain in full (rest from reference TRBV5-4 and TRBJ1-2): ETGVTQSPTHLIKTRGQQVTLRCSSQSGHNTVSWYQQALGQGPQFIFQYYREEENGRGNFPPRFSGLQFPNYSSELNVNALELDDSALYLCASSSSGVYGYTFGSGTRLTVV.

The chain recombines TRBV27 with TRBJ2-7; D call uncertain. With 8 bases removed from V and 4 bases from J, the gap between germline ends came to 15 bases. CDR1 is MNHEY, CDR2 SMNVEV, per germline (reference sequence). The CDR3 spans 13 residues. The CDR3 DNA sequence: TGTGCCAGCGGCGGACCTTCACATTACGAGCAGTACTTC. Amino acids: CASGGPSHYEQYF.

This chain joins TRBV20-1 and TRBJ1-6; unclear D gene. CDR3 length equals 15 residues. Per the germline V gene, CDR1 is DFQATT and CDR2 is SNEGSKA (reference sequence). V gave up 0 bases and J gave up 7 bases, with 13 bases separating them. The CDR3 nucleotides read TGCAGTGCTAGAGATCAAAGAAAACAGAATTCACCCCTCCACTTT. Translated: CSARDQRKQNSPLHF.

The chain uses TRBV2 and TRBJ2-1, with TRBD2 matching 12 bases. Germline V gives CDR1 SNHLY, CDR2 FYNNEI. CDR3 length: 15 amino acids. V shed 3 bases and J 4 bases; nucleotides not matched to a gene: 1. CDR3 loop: CASSELAGGYNEQFF. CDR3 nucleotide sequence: TGTGCCAGCAGTGAGCTAGCGGGGGGGTACAATGAGCAGTTCTTC.

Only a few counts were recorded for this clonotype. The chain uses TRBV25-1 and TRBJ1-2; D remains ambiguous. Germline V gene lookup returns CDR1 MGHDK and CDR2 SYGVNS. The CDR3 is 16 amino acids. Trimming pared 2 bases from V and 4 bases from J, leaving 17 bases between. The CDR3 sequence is CASSENLGRQAYGYTF. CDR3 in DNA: TGTGCCAGCAGTGAAAATCTGGGCCGTCAAGCCTATGGCTACACCTTC.

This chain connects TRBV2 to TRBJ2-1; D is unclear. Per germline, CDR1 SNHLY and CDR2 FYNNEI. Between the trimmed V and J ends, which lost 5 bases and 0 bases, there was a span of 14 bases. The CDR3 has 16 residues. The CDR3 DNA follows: TGTGCCAGCAGTTTAAACCGGGCCCTCTCCTACAATGAGCAGTTCTTC. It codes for CASSLNRALSYNEQFF.

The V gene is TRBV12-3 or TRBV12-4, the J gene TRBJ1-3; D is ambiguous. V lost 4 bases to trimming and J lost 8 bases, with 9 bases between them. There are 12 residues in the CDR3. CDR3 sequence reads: CASSSHPYTIYF. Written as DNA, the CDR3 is TGTGCCAGCAGTTCCCATCCCTACACCATATATTTT.

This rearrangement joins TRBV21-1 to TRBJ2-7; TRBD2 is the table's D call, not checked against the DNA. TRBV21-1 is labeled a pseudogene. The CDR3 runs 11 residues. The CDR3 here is CASSKDVGLYF. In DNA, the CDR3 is TGTGCCAGCAGCAAAGACGTCGGACTTTACTTC.

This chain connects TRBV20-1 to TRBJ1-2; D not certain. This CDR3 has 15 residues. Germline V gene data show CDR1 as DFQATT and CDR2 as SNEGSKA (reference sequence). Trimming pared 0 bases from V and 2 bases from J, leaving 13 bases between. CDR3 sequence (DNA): TGCAGTGCTAGAGATCATGCGCGGGTCAACTATGGCTACACCTTC. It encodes CSARDHARVNYGYTF.

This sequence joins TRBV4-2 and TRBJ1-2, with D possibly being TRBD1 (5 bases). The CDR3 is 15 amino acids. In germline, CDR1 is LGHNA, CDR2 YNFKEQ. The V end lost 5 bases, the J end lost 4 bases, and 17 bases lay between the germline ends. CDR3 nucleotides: TGTGCCAGCAGCAGGGGCTACGGGTCGGGCTATGGCTACACCTTC. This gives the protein CASSRGYGSGYGYTF.

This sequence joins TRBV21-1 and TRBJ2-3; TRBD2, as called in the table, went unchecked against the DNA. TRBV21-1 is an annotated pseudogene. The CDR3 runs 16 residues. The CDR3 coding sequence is TGTGCCAGCAGCAAAGGTGGGCTAGCGGTCACAGATACGCAGTATTTT. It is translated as CASSKGGLAVTDTQYF.

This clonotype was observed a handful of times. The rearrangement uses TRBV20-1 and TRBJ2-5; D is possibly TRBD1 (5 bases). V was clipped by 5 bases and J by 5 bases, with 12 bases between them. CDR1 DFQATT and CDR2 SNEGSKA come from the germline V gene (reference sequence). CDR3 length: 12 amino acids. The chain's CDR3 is CSAGPRDETQYF. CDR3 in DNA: TGCAGTGCTGGACCCAGGGATGAGACCCAGTACTTC.

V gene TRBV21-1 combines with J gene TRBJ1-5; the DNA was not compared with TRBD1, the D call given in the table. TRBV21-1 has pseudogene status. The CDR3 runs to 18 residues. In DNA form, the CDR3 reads TGTGCCAGCAGCAATCGGGTTGATGGCAGGGGGCGGGCTCAGCCCCAGCATTTT. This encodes CASSNRVDGRGRAQPQHF.

The CDR3 nucleotides read TGTGCCAGCAGTTTATGGCAGGGGGGGTCCGGGGCCAACGTCCTGACTTTC. Its protein is CASSLWQGGSGANVLTF. The J gene is TRBJ2-6, the V gene TRBV27; the D call may be TRBD1 or TRBD2 (7 bases each). V lost 1 base and J lost 4, with 14 bases in between. The CDR3 has 17 amino acids. The V gene's germline CDR1 is MNHEY and CDR2 SMNVEV (reference sequence).

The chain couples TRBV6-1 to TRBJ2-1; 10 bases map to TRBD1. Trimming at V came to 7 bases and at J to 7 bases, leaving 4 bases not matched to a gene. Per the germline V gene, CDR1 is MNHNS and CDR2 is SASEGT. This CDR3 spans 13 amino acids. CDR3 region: CASTRTGGNEQFF. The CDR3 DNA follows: TGTGCCAGCACCCGGACAGGGGGAAATGAGCAGTTCTTC.

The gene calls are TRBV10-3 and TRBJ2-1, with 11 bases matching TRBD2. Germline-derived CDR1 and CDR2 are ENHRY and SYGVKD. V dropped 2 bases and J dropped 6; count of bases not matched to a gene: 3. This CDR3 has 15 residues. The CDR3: CAISESTSGGNEQFF. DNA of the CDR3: TGTGCCATCAGTGAGAGCACTAGCGGGGGCAATGAGCAGTTCTTC.

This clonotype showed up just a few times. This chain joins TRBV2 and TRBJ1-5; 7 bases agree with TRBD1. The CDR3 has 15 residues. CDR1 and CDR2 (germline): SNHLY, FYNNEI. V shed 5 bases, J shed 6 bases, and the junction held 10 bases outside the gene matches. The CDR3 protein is CASSLGDSFPQPQHF. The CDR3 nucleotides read TGTGCCAGCAGTCTCGGGGACAGTTTCCCTCAGCCCCAGCATTTT.

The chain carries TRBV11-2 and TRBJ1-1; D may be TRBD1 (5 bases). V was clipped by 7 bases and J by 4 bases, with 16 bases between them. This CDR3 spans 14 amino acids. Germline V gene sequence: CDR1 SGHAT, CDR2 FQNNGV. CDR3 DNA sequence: TGTGCCAGCACCCCCCGGGGGGGAGGCACTGAAGCTTTCTTT. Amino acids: CASTPRGGGTEAFF.